The 15 T cell receptor beta chains in this list originate from one sample, sequenced in a study of blood T cell repertoires in COVID-19. The repertoire was sequenced with immunoSEQ multiplex PCR; TCRdb's copy has only in-frame clones and lacks some. Here the sample spans approximately 98,000 clones, about 81% being singletons. The sample consisted of peripheral blood. The receptors shown here come from an elderly man with acute or convalescent COVID-19.

V usage is TRBV7-8 and J usage is TRBJ1-5, with D perhaps matching TRBD1 (5 bases). V lost 6 bases and J lost 1, with 16 bases in between. Germline V gene lookup returns CDR1 SGHVS and CDR2 FQNEAQ. The CDR3 has 16 residues. The CDR3 nucleotides read TGTGCCAGCAGTCAAATGCCGGGGGTGAGCAATCAGCCCCAGCATTTT. Protein product: CASSQMPGVSNQPQHF.

The rearrangement joins TRBV11-3 to TRBJ2-1; 8 positions agree with TRBD2. The CDR3 sequence is 17 residues long. Germline-derived CDR1 and CDR2 are SGHNT and YENEEA. The trim removed 6 bases at V and 7 bases at J, leaving 17 bases unmatched. The CDR3 DNA sequence: TGTGCCAGCAGTCCGGGGGGGAGCGGGAGTACACAGAATGAGCAGTTCTTC. Translated: CASSPGGSGSTQNEQFF.

J is TRBJ2-1 and V is TRBV7-2; D unresolved. The CDR3 length is 14 residues. CDR1 and CDR2 from the germline V gene are SGHTA and FQGNSA. The V gene lost 5 bases and the J gene lost 0 bases, with 8 bases spanning the gap. The chain's CDR3 is CASSGVSSYNEQFF. In DNA, the CDR3 is TGTGCCAGCAGCGGAGTGAGCTCCTACAATGAGCAGTTCTTC. The variable domain in full, with the rest retrieved from reference TRBV7-2 and TRBJ2-1, is GAGVSQSPSNKVTEKGKDVELRCDPISGHTALYWYRQSLGQGLEFLIYFQGNSAPDKSGLPSDRFSAERTGGSVSTLTIQRTQQEDSAVYLCASSGVSSYNEQFFGPGTRLTVL.

This clone was detected a few times. The chain has TRBV30 and TRBJ1-5; the D gene is possibly TRBD1 (5 bases). Germline lookup yields CDR1 GTSNPN and CDR2 SVGIG (reference sequence). The CDR3 extends over 19 amino acids. The ends were cut back, 3 bases at V and 4 bases at J, with 28 bases in the middle. CDR3 sequence: CAWSPVVGAIGVDNQPQHF. CDR3 bases: TGTGCCTGGAGCCCAGTCGTAGGGGCTATTGGGGTCGATAATCAGCCCCAGCATTTT. Full variable domain (rest looked up from reference TRBV30 and TRBJ1-5): SQTIHQWPATLVQPVGSPLSLECTVEGTSNPNLYWYRQAAGRGLQLLFYSVGIGQISSEVPQNLSASRPQDRQFILSSKKLLLSDSGFYLCAWSPVVGAIGVDNQPQHFGDGTRLSIL.

Written as DNA, the CDR3 is TGTGCCAGCAGCTTGCAGGTATCCTACGAGCAGTACTTC. Protein: CASSLQVSYEQYF. The J gene is TRBJ2-7, the V gene TRBV5-6, with D unclear. This CDR3 is built from 13 residues. The V end was cut by 1 base, the J end by 1 base, with 6 bases between. Germline V gene sequence: CDR1 SGHDT, CDR2 YYEEEE.

This clone occurred a few times. The chain carries TRBV27 and TRBJ1-2; 8 bases align to TRBD1. The CDR3 has 14 amino acids. The junction had 5 bases not matched to a gene; V was cut back by 5 bases and J by 3 bases. Looked up from germline, CDR1 is MNHEY and CDR2 is SMNVEV (reference sequence). The CDR3 region is CASSRQGLDYGYTF. The CDR3 nucleotides read TGTGCCAGCAGTCGACAGGGGTTAGACTATGGCTACACCTTC.

CDR3 DNA: TGTGCCAGCAGACCGGACCAAGAGACCCAGTACTTC. Translation: CASRPDQETQYF. V and J are TRBV28 and TRBJ2-5; D is undetermined. This CDR3 has 12 amino acids. Germline V gene data show CDR1 as MDHEN and CDR2 as SYDVKM. Deletions cut 6 bases from V and 0 bases from J, with 5 bases between.

This chain links TRBV9 with TRBJ2-7; TRBD1 matches 7 bases. J was trimmed by 3 bases and V by 2 bases; bases with no gene match: 8. CDR1 is SGDLS and CDR2 is YYNGEE in the germline V gene. The CDR3 consists of 15 residues. This chain's CDR3 is CASSVQTGKDYEQYF. CDR3 sequence (DNA): TGTGCCAGCAGCGTGCAGACAGGGAAGGACTACGAGCAGTACTTC.

The rearrangement links TRBV19 to TRBJ1-5, with D perhaps matching TRBD1 (6 bases). Germline V lookup: CDR1 LNHDA, CDR2 SQIVND (reference sequence). This CDR3 contains 18 residues. V shed 4 bases and J shed 0 bases, with 19 bases lying between them. CDR3 bases: TGTGCCAGTAGTACCCCTCTCCCCGACAGGTATAGCAATCAGCCCCAGCATTTT. This gives the protein CASSTPLPDRYSNQPQHF.

This clone was observed once. This chain connects TRBV5-1 to TRBJ1-3; 7 positions agree with TRBD1. Germline V gene sequence: CDR1 SGHRS, CDR2 YFSETQ. V was pared by 4 bases and J by 0 bases, with 1 base of the junction left unmatched. The CDR3 has 14 residues. The CDR3 protein is CASSDRVSGNTIYF. The CDR3 region has the DNA TGCGCCAGCAGCGACAGGGTCTCTGGAAACACCATATATTTT.

J is TRBJ2-1 and V is TRBV6-5; a possible D gene is TRBD2 (6 bases). V gave up 8 bases and J gave up 4 bases, with 15 bases separating them. Germline-derived CDR1 and CDR2 are MNHEY and SVGAGI. The CDR3 runs 14 residues. The CDR3 DNA is TGTGCCAGCCCGGGAGTTCGAGCTTACAATGAGCAGTTCTTC. Its translation is CASPGVRAYNEQFF.

This chain joins TRBV28 and TRBJ2-7; D remains ambiguous. V lost 3 bases, J lost 0 bases, and 6 bases lay in between. The CDR3 sequence is 13 residues long. Germline V gene sequence: CDR1 MDHEN, CDR2 SYDVKM. The CDR3 loop reads CASSFLSSYEQYF. CDR3 sequence (DNA): TGTGCCAGCAGTTTCCTGAGCTCCTACGAGCAGTACTTC.

This clone has just one count. The chain couples TRBV29-1 to TRBJ2-2, with 11 bases aligning to TRBD1. CDR3 length equals 17 residues. CDR1 is SQVTM, CDR2 ANQGSEA, per germline. Losses at the gene ends were 0 bases for V and 4 bases for J; bases not matched to a gene: 7. CDR3 region: CSVEEIGQGATTGELFF. The CDR3 bases are TGCAGCGTTGAAGAGATCGGACAGGGGGCGACCACCGGGGAGCTGTTTTTT.

This chain uses TRBV7-9 with TRBJ1-1, with a tentative D call TRBD1 (5 bases). Trimming cost V 5 bases and J 6 bases, with 13 bases left between them. This CDR3 spans 13 amino acids. The V gene's germline CDR1 is SEHNR and CDR2 FQNEAQ (reference sequence). The DNA for the CDR3 is TGTGCCAGCAGCCTCACAGGAAAAGCTGAAGCTTTCTTT. Amino acids: CASSLTGKAEAFF. Filled out from reference TRBV7-9 and TRBJ1-1, the complete variable domain reads DTGVSQNPRHKITKRGQNVTFRCDPISEHNRLYWYRQTLGQGPEFLTYFQNEAQLEKSRLLSDRFSAERPKGSFSTLEIQRTEQGDSAMYLCASSLTGKAEAFFGQGTRLTVV.

The chain is built from TRBV7-6 and TRBJ2-7; 11 bases are shared with TRBD1. The V gene's germline CDR1 is SGHVS and CDR2 FNYEAQ. The V and J ends lost 4 bases and 7 bases, in that order; junction bases with no gene match: 9. The CDR3 covers 15 residues. CDR3 protein: CASSSLPGTGGEQYF. The CDR3 coding sequence is TGTGCCAGCAGCTCCCTGCCCGGGACAGGGGGTGAGCAGTACTTC.